The 30 T cell receptor beta chains given below trace back to one sample, sequenced in a study of shared clonotypes between healthy human individuals. Naive CD8 isolation took CD45RO-negative cells positively selected for CCR7 and excluded terminally differentiated effector memory CD45RA+ cells. Assay used: immunoSEQ multiplex PCR; TCRdb lists only in-frame clones, some missing. Here the sample spans about 800,000 clones, about 96% being singletons. The specimen sequenced was naive CD8+ T cells sorted from blood. The receptors stem from a man aged 25 to 45 in good health.

This chain links TRBV7-9 with TRBJ2-1, with a weak D call TRBD2 (5 bases). Deletions cut 3 bases from V and 9 bases from J, with 9 bases between. Germline V gene lookup returns CDR1 SEHNR and CDR2 FQNEAQ (reference sequence). The CDR3 is 12 amino acids. The CDR3 bases are TGTGCCAGCAGCTTCGGTGGAGGTGAGCAGTTCTTC. It translates to CASSFGGGEQFF. The complete variable domain, with remaining parts taken from reference TRBV7-9 and TRBJ2-1, reads DTGVSQNPRHKITKRGQNVTFRCDPISEHNRLYWYRQTLGQGPEFLTYFQNEAQLEKSRLLSDRFSAERPKGSFSTLEIQRTEQGDSAMYLCASSFGGGEQFFGPGTRLTVL.

The genes are TRBV15 and TRBJ1-1; D gene unclear. This CDR3 comprises 14 residues. Trimming took off 1 base at V and 0 bases at J, with 6 bases between the two ends. The germline V gene encodes CDR1 LNHNV and CDR2 YYDKDF (reference sequence). CDR3 sequence (DNA): TGTGCCACCAGCAGAGGTCAGATGAACACTGAAGCTTTCTTT. Translating gives CATSRGQMNTEAFF.

V is TRBV27 and J is TRBJ1-4; D is perhaps TRBD1 (5 bases). V lost 5 bases, J lost 5 bases, and 15 bases lay in between. Looked up from germline, CDR1 is MNHEY and CDR2 is SMNVEV (reference sequence). CDR3 length: 15 residues. CDR3 sequence: CASSNRGNWNEKLFF. DNA of the CDR3: TGTGCCAGCAGTAATAGGGGTAATTGGAATGAAAAACTGTTTTTT.

The rearrangement links TRBV27 to TRBJ2-7; D might be TRBD1 (6 bases). CDR1 is MNHEY, CDR2 SMNVEV, per germline (reference sequence). The V and J ends lost 2 bases and 3 bases respectively, with 11 bases between them. The CDR3 totals 14 residues. In nucleotides, the CDR3 is TGTGCCAGCAGTTTAGGCGGCAGGGGCTACGAGCAGTACTTC. As protein: CASSLGGRGYEQYF.

The chain has TRBV28 and TRBJ2-7; D might be TRBD2 (6 bases). The CDR3 runs to 14 residues. In germline, CDR1 is MDHEN, CDR2 SYDVKM. V was cut by 5 bases and J by 3 bases, with 14 bases left in between. CDR3 in DNA: TGTGCCAGCAGTCCGTTGACTAGGGGCTACGAGCAGTACTTC. It is translated as CASSPLTRGYEQYF.

Concerning this clone: The junction departs from germline at one end; a sequencing error may be responsible. The chain is built from TRBV7-2 and TRBJ2-7, with 10 bases matching TRBD1. CDR1 SGHTA and CDR2 FQGNSA come from the germline V gene. The CDR3 consists of 16 residues. The CDR3 DNA follows: TGTGCCAGCAGCGTAGCGGGGACAGGGGCCTTTTACGAGCAGTACTTC. It encodes CASSVAGTGAFYEQYF.

The chain links TRBV6-6 to TRBJ2-7; D not resolved. The V gene's germline CDR1 is MNHNY and CDR2 SVGAGI (reference sequence). The V end was cut by 6 bases, the J end by 5 bases, with 8 bases between. CDR3 size: 11 residues. The CDR3 is CASSTDNEQYF. The CDR3 bases are TGTGCCAGCAGCACAGATAACGAGCAGTACTTC.

Note on this clone: Other DNA sequences in the sample encode the same CDR3. The gene calls are TRBV6-5 and TRBJ2-2; D not resolved. The V end lost 2 bases, the J end lost 4 bases, and 5 bases lay between the germline ends. Per germline, CDR1 MNHEY and CDR2 SVGAGI. The CDR3 is made up of 13 amino acids. The CDR3 sequence is CASSYTGTGELFF. CDR3 in DNA: TGTGCCAGCAGTTACACGGGCACCGGGGAGCTGTTTTTT.

This clone was seen once. CDR3 coding DNA: TGTGCCAGCAGTGAAGGGAGTAATGAAAAACTGTTTTTT. Translating it yields CASSEGSNEKLFF. V and J are TRBV25-1 and TRBJ1-4; D gene unclear. Trimming removed 2 bases from V and 4 bases from J, with 5 bases in between. Per the germline V gene, CDR1 is MGHDK and CDR2 is SYGVNS. CDR3 length equals 13 residues.

The chain joins TRBV18 to TRBJ2-3; perhaps TRBD2 as D (6 bases). Germline values: CDR1 KGHSH, CDR2 LQKENI. This CDR3 spans 16 amino acids. Trimming took 0 bases from V and 2 from J, leaving 12 bases between them. DNA of the CDR3: TGTGCCAGCTCACCACCGTCGGGAGTGGCCACAGATACGCAGTATTTT. Residues: CASSPPSGVATDTQYF.

The gene calls are TRBV27 and TRBJ1-5; TRBD1 might be the D (6 bases). The CDR3 covers 14 residues. The V end lost 5 bases, the J end lost 5 bases, and 13 bases lay between the germline ends. Germline V gives CDR1 MNHEY, CDR2 SMNVEV (reference sequence). The CDR3 protein is CASSVQGIHQPQHF. The CDR3 region has the DNA TGTGCCAGCAGTGTACAGGGTATCCATCAGCCCCAGCATTTT.

The chain joins TRBV9 to TRBJ2-7, with D perhaps TRBD1 (6 bases). CDR1 and CDR2 (germline): SGDLS, YYNGEE. V was pared by 0 bases and J by 4 bases, with 11 bases between. This CDR3 is built from 14 residues. CDR3 in amino acids: CASSVDGTPYEQYF. CDR3 coding DNA: TGTGCCAGCAGCGTAGACGGGACACCTTACGAGCAGTACTTC.

The rearrangement links TRBV7-9 to TRBJ1-1; D gene unclear. Germline CDR1 reads SEHNR; CDR2 reads FQNEAQ (reference sequence). This CDR3 contains 12 residues. With 6 bases removed from V and 1 base from J, the gap between germline ends came to 6 bases. The DNA of the CDR3 is TGTGCCAGCAGACAACAGAACACTGAAGCTTTCTTT. Its translation: CASRQQNTEAFF.

The genes are TRBV11-2 and TRBJ1-2; D remains unclear. CDR1 and CDR2 (germline): SGHAT, FQNNGV. Trimming removed 1 base at V and 6 bases at J, with 24 bases between. The CDR3 consists of 18 residues. The CDR3 DNA reads TGTGCCAGCAGCTTAGTGCCCCGCACCTCCACCGGGTCAGATGGCTACACCTTC. This gives the protein CASSLVPRTSTGSDGYTF. The full variable domain, its missing parts supplied by reference TRBV11-2 and TRBJ1-2, is EAGVAQSPRYKIIEKRQSVAFWCNPISGHATLYWYQQILGQGPKLLIQFQNNGVVDDSQLPKDRFSAERLKGVDSTLKIQPAKLEDSAVYLCASSLVPRTSTGSDGYTFGSGTRLTVV.

The chain combines TRBV18 with TRBJ2-7, with D possibly called TRBD1 or TRBD2 (5 bases each). There are 13 residues in the CDR3. Germline assignment: CDR1 KGHSH and CDR2 LQKENI. Between the trimmed V and J ends, which lost 4 bases and 5 bases, there was a span of 12 bases. The CDR3 is CASSLVGGDEQYF. The CDR3 region has the DNA TGTGCCAGCTCACTAGTTGGGGGAGACGAGCAGTACTTC.

As to this clone: Given a much more abundant clone one base away, this may be a read error. Other DNA sequences in this sample translate to the same CDR3. The chain is built from TRBV6-5 and TRBJ2-7; D gene uncertain. The CDR3 consists of 13 residues. Trimming shortened V by 0 bases and J by 4 bases, and 7 bases separated the two germline ends. CDR1 MNHEY and CDR2 SVGAGI come from the germline V gene. CDR3 in amino acids: CASSYSSSYEQYF. The CDR3 nucleotides read TGTGCCAGCAGTTACTCGAGTTCGTACGAGCAGTACTTC.

This clone is a singleton in its sample. The chain joins TRBV4-3 to TRBJ2-7; D is uncertain. Germline CDR1 is LGHNA and CDR2 is YSLEER. CDR3 length: 15 amino acids. Trimming pared 1 base from V and 2 bases from J, leaving 12 bases between. This CDR3 is CASSQGSSATYEQYF. The DNA of the CDR3 is TGCGCCAGCAGCCAAGGGTCCAGCGCTACCTACGAGCAGTACTTC.

V gene TRBV9 combines with J gene TRBJ1-2; D perhaps matches TRBD1 (6 bases). The CDR3 sequence is 14 residues long. Germline-derived CDR1 and CDR2 are SGDLS and YYNGEE. The ends were cut back, 0 bases at V and 3 bases at J, with 9 bases in the middle. The CDR3 DNA sequence: TGTGCCAGCAGCGTAGGACAGGTAGACTATGGCTACACCTTC. Translated: CASSVGQVDYGYTF.

The chain couples TRBV27 to TRBJ1-5, with 11 bases fitting TRBD1. V shed 5 bases, J shed 10 bases, and the junction held 10 bases outside the gene matches. This CDR3 contains 15 residues. The V gene's germline CDR1 is MNHEY and CDR2 SMNVEV (reference sequence). The DNA for the CDR3 is TGTGCCAGCAGTCCCGGGACAGGGGGGAGGAATCCCCAGCATTTT. It specifies CASSPGTGGRNPQHF.

V and J are TRBV5-4 and TRBJ1-2; D remains unclear. The CDR3 totals 16 residues. Germline assignment: CDR1 SGHNT and CDR2 YYREEE (reference sequence). The germline V and J ends were trimmed by 4 bases and 5 bases, with 21 bases remaining between them. Here the CDR3 reads CASSDVDLTDQYGYTF. In nucleotides, the CDR3 is TGTGCCAGCAGCGACGTCGACCTCACTGATCAGTATGGCTACACCTTC.

The J gene is TRBJ1-3, the V gene TRBV11-2, with D unclear. Trimming removed 3 bases from V and 0 bases from J, with 18 bases in between. The V gene's germline CDR1 is SGHAT and CDR2 FQNNGV. The CDR3 sequence is 18 residues long. The CDR3 DNA reads TGTGCCAGCAGCTTCTACGACGAGGGAATCCACTCTGGAAACACCATATATTTT. As protein: CASSFYDEGIHSGNTIYF.

V and J are TRBV2 and TRBJ2-7; 13 bases agree with TRBD2. Germline CDR1 and CDR2: SNHLY and FYNNEI. This CDR3 contains 18 residues. Trimming took 6 bases from V and 0 from J; bases not matched to a gene: 11. For the CDR3, the DNA is TGTGCCAGCAGCCCGATGGGACTAGCGGGAAGGTTCTCCTACGAGCAGTACTTC. It codes for CASSPMGLAGRFSYEQYF.

The chain recombines TRBV7-9 with TRBJ2-2, with TRBD2 matching over 8 bases. CDR1 and CDR2 (germline): SEHNR, FQNEAQ (reference sequence). Trimming at V came to 5 bases and at J to 5 bases, leaving 10 bases not matched to a gene. The CDR3 totals 16 residues. CDR3 in DNA: TGTGCCAGCAGCCGGGGGGGCTTCCCTATGACCGGGGAGCTGTTTTTT. Residues: CASSRGGFPMTGELFF.

V gene TRBV29-1 combines with J gene TRBJ2-1, with 7 positions matching TRBD1. Germline V lookup: CDR1 SQVTM, CDR2 ANQGSEA. V shed 4 bases, J shed 3 bases, and the junction held 12 bases outside the gene matches. The CDR3 loop spans 16 amino acids. Here the CDR3 reads CSVVGSRTGGYNEQFF. The CDR3 DNA sequence: TGCAGCGTTGTGGGGTCCCGGACAGGAGGCTACAATGAGCAGTTCTTC.

This clone was detected only once. The chain couples TRBV7-9 to TRBJ2-7; D may be TRBD2 (5 bases). The CDR3 extends over 13 amino acids. The V and J ends lost 3 bases and 3 bases respectively, with 9 bases between them. Germline V gene lookup returns CDR1 SEHNR and CDR2 FQNEAQ (reference sequence). CDR3 sequence: CASSFSAVYEQYF. DNA for the CDR3: TGTGCCAGCAGCTTCTCAGCGGTCTACGAGCAGTACTTC.

The CDR3 nucleotides read TGTGCCAGCAGCGTAGGATGGGACGAGACCCAGTACTTC. This gives the protein CASSVGWDETQYF. The chain is built from TRBV9 and TRBJ2-5; D could derive from TRBD1 or TRBD2 (5 bases each). Trimming cost V 0 bases and J 5 bases, with 8 bases left between them. The CDR3 contains 13 residues. CDR1 is SGDLS, CDR2 YYNGEE, per germline.

This clone occurred a few times. The V gene is TRBV27, the J gene TRBJ2-7, with a possible D match to TRBD1 (6 bases). Germline V gene sequence: CDR1 MNHEY, CDR2 SMNVEV (reference sequence). CDR3 length: 14 amino acids. Trimming pared 5 bases from V and 3 bases from J, leaving 14 bases between. The CDR3 coding sequence is TGTGCCAGCAGTCTGGCCGGGACATTCTACGAGCAGTACTTC. It is translated as CASSLAGTFYEQYF.

The chain uses TRBV2 and TRBJ1-4, with TRBD1 matching 7 bases. V lost 6 bases, J lost 7 bases, and 8 bases stayed unmatched. This CDR3 has 14 residues. The V gene's germline CDR1 is SNHLY and CDR2 FYNNEI. CDR3 in DNA: TGTGCCAGCAGCGCGACAGGGAGTGGTGAAAAACTGTTTTTT. Its translation: CASSATGSGEKLFF.

J is TRBJ2-2 and V is TRBV15, with 11 bases matching TRBD2. The CDR3 extends over 17 amino acids. Germline CDR1 reads LNHNV; CDR2 reads YYDKDF (reference sequence). The V and J ends lost 0 bases and 3 bases, in that order; junction bases with no gene match: 3. The CDR3 spells CATSRDIAGGYTGELFF. In DNA form, the CDR3 reads TGTGCCACCAGCAGAGATATAGCGGGAGGGTACACCGGGGAGCTGTTTTTT.

The rearrangement links TRBV4-1 to TRBJ1-1; D gene uncertain. V shed 3 bases and J shed 4 bases, with 21 bases lying between them. CDR1 and CDR2 (germline): MGHRA, YSYEKL. The CDR3 runs to 17 residues. The CDR3 DNA follows: TGCGCCAGCAGCCATAGCGGCGTTGTCGTTTTAAGCACTGAAGCTTTCTTT. Protein sequence: CASSHSGVVVLSTEAFF.